Listed here are 22 T cell receptor beta chains from one sample, sequenced in a study of metastatic and nonmetastatic thyroid tumors. TCRdb re-processed the PCR reads through MiXCR. There are some 24,000 clones in the sample; under 25% occur only once, and approximately 12% lies in the top ten. Every patient underwent thyroid surgery untreated. Material: blood. All receptors derive from a male donor with papillary thyroid cancer or a benign thyroid nodule (not recorded which). Some clones in this sample may be carry-over from other donors' samples.

This clone was recorded a few times. The chain links TRBV6-1 to TRBJ1-2, with TRBD1 identical over 8 bases. The germline CDR1 and CDR2 sequences are MNHNS and SASEGT. This CDR3 has 14 residues. V lost 10 bases to trimming and J lost 6 bases; unmatched junction nucleotides: 13. CDR3: CATSGQGNFDGYTF. For the CDR3, the DNA is TGTGCCACCAGCGGACAGGGTAACTTTGATGGCTACACCTTC.

At least ten counts were recorded for this clone. The V and J genes are TRBV5-1 and TRBJ1-4; D remains ambiguous. The germline V gene encodes CDR1 SGHRS and CDR2 YFSETQ. V lost 4 bases and J 6 bases, leaving 16 bases between the germline ends. The CDR3 contains 15 residues. In nucleotides, the CDR3 is TGCGCCAGCAGCCCACGACCCGGCAAGGATGAAAAACTGTTTTTT. Translating gives CASSPRPGKDEKLFF.

This clone was counted ten times or more. The CDR3 here is CSVVTSGGETQYF. CDR3 DNA: TGCAGCGTTGTGACCTCCGGGGGGGAGACCCAGTACTTC. The chain links TRBV29-1 to TRBJ2-5, with 7 bases lining up with TRBD2. The CDR3 loop spans 13 amino acids. The V gene's germline CDR1 is SQVTM and CDR2 ANQGSEA. Losses at the gene ends were 4 bases for V and 5 bases for J; bases not matched to a gene: 7.

This clone was seen ten or more times. This chain links TRBV9 with TRBJ2-2; D gene uncertain. CDR1 and CDR2 (germline): SGDLS, YYNGEE. The CDR3 is 15 residues long. Trimming left V 0 bases short and J 1 base short, with 7 bases between. CDR3 bases: TGTGCCAGCAGCGTAGACGCAGTGAACACCGGGGAGCTGTTTTTT. It is translated as CASSVDAVNTGELFF.

This clone has more than one count but fewer than ten. The J gene is TRBJ2-3, the V gene TRBV15, with D possibly being TRBD2 (6 bases). This CDR3 has 16 residues. Germline-derived CDR1 and CDR2 are LNHNV and YYDKDF (reference sequence). V was shortened by 0 bases and J by 2 bases, with 12 bases between the two germline ends. The CDR3 reads CATSRDAASVTDTQYF. The DNA for the CDR3 is TGTGCCACCAGCAGAGATGCGGCTAGCGTCACAGATACGCAGTATTTT. Together with reference TRBV15 and TRBJ2-3, the CDR3 gives the full variable domain: DAMVIQNPRYQVTQFGKPVTLSCSQTLNHNVMYWYQQKSSQAPKLLFHYYDKDFNNEADTPDNFQSRRPNTSFCFLDIRSPGLGDTAMYLCATSRDAASVTDTQYFGPGTRLTVL.

This clone was found a few times. The rearrangement uses TRBV12-3 or TRBV12-4 and TRBJ2-2; TRBD1 might be the D (5 bases). Trimming took off 6 bases at V and 10 bases at J, with 15 bases between the two ends. The CDR3 has 13 residues. The DNA of the CDR3 is TGTGCCAGCAGGGGGCAGTTGAGCGTGGAGCTGTTTTTT. It specifies CASRGQLSVELFF.

In its sample, this clone was seen many times. This chain connects TRBV29-1 to TRBJ2-7, with a weak D call TRBD2 (6 bases). V was shortened by 7 bases and J by 0 bases, with 16 bases between the two germline ends. The CDR3 is 14 residues long. Germline V gene data show CDR1 as SQVTM and CDR2 as ANQGSEA. In DNA form, the CDR3 reads TGCAGCGCGATTACTAGCTTTGGCTCCTACGAGCAGTACTTC. Translated, it gives CSAITSFGSYEQYF.

The CDR3: CACRVSVPTETQYF. The CDR3 bases are TGTGCCTGTAGGGTCAGCGTCCCGACCGAGACCCAGTACTTC. V is TRBV30 and J is TRBJ2-5; unclear D gene. Germline V lookup: CDR1 GTSNPN, CDR2 SVGIG (reference sequence). The CDR3 spans 14 residues. The V and J ends lost 6 bases and 5 bases respectively, with 19 bases between them.

On this clone itself: A read error may account for a junction end that differs from germline. Different DNA sequences within this sample yield the same CDR3. V and J are TRBV7-9 and TRBJ2-7, with D possibly TRBD2 on 5 matching bases. This CDR3 region has 15 residues. Germline V gives CDR1 SEHNR, CDR2 FQNEAQ (reference sequence). The CDR3 is CASTLEAGGPYEQYF. In DNA form, the CDR3 reads TGTGCCAGCACCTTAGAGGCTGGAGGTCCGTACGAGCAGTACTTC.

This clone was found many times. This sequence joins TRBV20-1 and TRBJ2-7, with D perhaps matching TRBD2 (5 bases). Deletions cut 6 bases from V and 2 bases from J, with 20 bases between. The CDR3 sequence is 15 residues long. The germline CDR1 and CDR2 sequences are DFQATT and SNEGSKA (reference sequence). CDR3 amino acids: CSAPYGERHAYEQYF. CDR3 DNA: TGCAGTGCACCCTATGGGGAGCGCCACGCCTACGAGCAGTACTTC.

J is TRBJ1-1 and V is TRBV24-1; possibly TRBD1 for D (6 bases). CDR3 length equals 12 residues. V was pared by 4 bases and J by 14 bases, with 16 bases between. Germline V CDR1 and CDR2: KGHDR, SFDVKD. CDR3 loop: CATSDADRRLFF. CDR3 in DNA: TGTGCCACCAGTGACGCCGACAGGCGGCTGTTCTTT.

To note about this clone: A clone one base away is much larger, so this may be a read error. Other nucleotide sequences from this sample produce the same CDR3. This chain joins TRBV20-1 and TRBJ2-2; D gene unclear. CDR3 size: 13 residues. Germline V gene data show CDR1 as DFQATT and CDR2 as SNEGSKA (reference sequence). Trimming left V 3 bases short and J 4 bases short, with 9 bases between. The CDR3 region has the DNA TGCAGTGCTAGGGATGTGAGCACCGGGGAGCTGTTTTTT. Its translation is CSARDVSTGELFF.

This chain uses TRBV10-3 with TRBJ2-5; TRBD2 matches 7 bases. Germline CDR1 is ENHRY and CDR2 is SYGVKD. The length of the CDR3 is 16 residues. V was clipped by 8 bases and J by 4 bases; unmatched bases: 16. DNA of the CDR3: TGTGCCATCGGAAACGAAGTAGCGGGTGCGGGAGAGACCCAGTACTTC. It specifies CAIGNEVAGAGETQYF.

By its share, this clone is medium-sized (0.01 to 0.1%). The chain is built from TRBV28 and TRBJ2-1, with D possibly matching TRBD1 (7 bases). CDR3 size: 15 residues. Per the germline V gene, CDR1 is MDHEN and CDR2 is SYDVKM. Trimming removed 7 bases from V and 6 bases from J, with 19 bases in between. The CDR3 loop reads CASTPGGLGPNEQFF. The CDR3 nucleotides are TGTGCCAGCACCCCAGGGGGACTTGGACCCAATGAGCAGTTCTTC.

This rearrangement joins TRBV12-3 or TRBV12-4 to TRBJ1-6; D call uncertain. This CDR3 comprises 14 residues. With 4 bases removed from V and 8 bases from J, the gap between germline ends came to 12 bases. CDR3: CASSSTWMDSPLHF. DNA of the CDR3: TGTGCCAGCAGTTCGACATGGATGGATTCACCCCTCCACTTT.

Many counts were recorded for this clone. At one boundary the junction diverges from the germline segment, which might be a read error. Different DNA sequences within this sample yield the same CDR3. V gene TRBV28 combines with J gene TRBJ2-1, with a weak D call TRBD2 (6 bases). Germline-derived CDR1 and CDR2 are MDHEN and SYDVKM. The CDR3 spans 13 residues. CDR3 residues: CAAGSVSYNEQFF. Here the CDR3 DNA reads TGTGCCGCGGGGTCTGTGTCTTACAATGAACAGTTCTTC.

This clone was found a few times. The chain recombines TRBV6-1 with TRBJ1-2, with 7 positions matching TRBD1. Germline V lookup: CDR1 MNHNS, CDR2 SASEGT. This CDR3 is 15 amino acids long. The junction had 13 bases not matched to a gene; V was cut back by 5 bases and J by 7 bases. The CDR3 protein is CASSPGPGQVGGYTF. CDR3 bases: TGTGCCAGCAGTCCCGGCCCTGGACAGGTTGGTGGCTACACCTTC.

As for this clone: A much larger clone is a single base away; this may be a read error. The chain links TRBV10-3 to TRBJ1-1; weak D call: TRBD1 (6 bases). The germline V gene has CDR1 ENHRY and CDR2 SYGVKD. The CDR3 extends over 15 amino acids. The CDR3 sequence is CAIRGGGAGNTGAFF. In DNA, the CDR3 is TGTGCCATCAGGGGGGGCGGGGCGGGGAACACTGGAGCTTTCTTT.

In this sample, this clone turned up many times. The V and J genes are TRBV7-2 and TRBJ1-1; 9 nucleotides line up with TRBD1. The CDR3 spans 14 residues. V gave up 4 bases and J gave up 1 base; unmatched junction bases: 1. The germline V gene encodes CDR1 SGHTA and CDR2 FQGNSA. The CDR3 bases are TGTGCCAGCAGCTCGGACAGGGGGAACACTGAAGCTTTCTTT. Translating gives CASSSDRGNTEAFF.

The chain uses TRBV6-4 and TRBJ1-5, with unresolved D. Trimming pared 6 bases from V and 6 bases from J, leaving 12 bases between. CDR3 length: 13 amino acids. Germline assignment: CDR1 MRHNA and CDR2 SNTAGT. The CDR3 sequence is CASSELPGQPQHF. CDR3 bases: TGTGCCAGCAGCGAGCTCCCCGGTCAGCCCCAGCATTTT.

The genes are TRBV20-1 and TRBJ2-3; D is possibly TRBD2 (6 bases). CDR1 DFQATT and CDR2 SNEGSKA come from the germline V gene (reference sequence). The V and J ends lost 5 bases and 5 bases respectively, with 17 bases between them. This CDR3 comprises 14 residues. CDR3 protein: CSAHHREWVDTQYF. CDR3 DNA: TGCAGTGCTCACCACCGGGAGTGGGTAGATACGCAGTATTTT.

This clone has at least ten counts. The chain has TRBV28 and TRBJ1-5; D is unresolved. Germline-derived CDR1 and CDR2 are MDHEN and SYDVKM. The CDR3 loop spans 13 amino acids. The V and J ends lost 3 bases and 0 bases respectively, with 3 bases between them. CDR3 protein: CASSFYSNQPQHF. CDR3 coding DNA: TGTGCCAGCAGTTTCTATAGCAATCAGCCCCAGCATTTT.